A selection of T cell receptor beta chains follows, all from one sample in a study of blood T cell repertoires in COVID-19. The data were produced by immunoSEQ multiplex PCR, yet TCRdb's version contains in-frame clones alone and is incomplete. The sample consists of 150,000 or so clones, around 80% of them appearing once. Input material: PBMCs or T cells enriched from blood (not recorded which). These receptors were obtained from a woman aged 45-60 years who had recovered from COVID-19. The CDR3 runs from the conserved cysteine through the conserved F or W. A D gene is named only where the DNA matches it firmly. Clone size, where shown, is once, few, many, or a class for clones that have expanded.

length	D	size	J	V	CDR3	DNA
13	TRBD1	-	TRBJ2-6	TRBV2	CASRDRHRNVLTF	TGTGCCAGCAGGGACAGGCACCGCAACGTCCTGACTTTC
15	TRBD1	once	TRBJ2-7	TRBV13	CASSLVAGGGYEQYF	TGTGCCAGCAGCTTAGTGGCAGGGGGCGGCTACGAGCAGTACTTC
14	-	once	TRBJ2-7	TRBV5-1	CASRLAGYDYEQYF	TGCGCCAGCAGACTAGCAGGGTATGACTACGAGCAGTACTTC
14	-	-	TRBJ1-3	TRBV10-3	CAISDSMAGNTIYF	TGTGCCATCAGTGATAGCATGGCTGGAAACACCATATATTTT
17	TRBD2	once	TRBJ2-1	TRBV2	CASSEVSRAGDYNEQFF	TGTGCCAGCAGTGAAGTGTCTAGAGCGGGGGACTACAATGAGCAGTTCTTC
15	TRBD1	-	TRBJ1-2	TRBV11-3	CASSLSHRGPYGYTF	TGTGCCAGCAGCCTAAGTCACAGGGGCCCTTATGGCTACACCTTC
14	TRBD1	-	TRBJ2-2	TRBV15	CATSRQGDTGELFF	TGTGCCACCAGTCGCCAGGGGGACACCGGGGAGCTGTTTTTT
14	-	-	TRBJ2-3	TRBV14	CASSQELVADTQYF	TGTGCCAGCAGCCAAGAACTAGTGGCAGATACGCAGTATTTT
16	TRBD1	-	TRBJ1-3	TRBV28	CASSLMAGQGGNTIYF	TGTGCCAGCAGTTTAATGGCGGGACAGGGAGGAAACACCATATATTTT
14	-	-	TRBJ2-7	TRBV5-1	CASSLGPGTYEQYF	TGCGCCAGCAGCTTGGGCCCGGGAACCTACGAGCAGTACTTC
16	-	once	TRBJ2-1	TRBV27	CASSLPPGVSYNEQFF	TGTGCCAGCAGTCTCCCCCCCGGGGTCTCCTACAATGAGCAGTTCTTC
16	TRBD2	-	TRBJ2-7	TRBV5-5	CASSPAGSTSSYEQYF	TGTGCCAGCAGCCCAGCGGGGTCTACAAGCTCCTACGAGCAGTACTTC